The sequence of this TCR beta chain was determined in a study of beta chain features in type 1 diabetes. Study results and limitations: Among all four CD4+ subsets, Type 1 diabetes patients had TCRB CDR3s that were moderately but significantly shorter.

The germline V gene has CDR1 SGHTA and CDR2 FQGTGA. Trimming removed 5 bases from V and 9 bases from J; junction bases left unmatched: 7. There are 15 residues in the CDR3. Worth noting for this clone: As yet, its antigen is unknown.

Expressed TCRB transcripts were sequenced because the entire RNA isolate underwent reverse transcription. TCRdb's table, derived via immunoSEQ multiplex PCR, lists solely in-frame clones and lacks some. The sample yields fewer than 450,000 clones, 13% seen once. The receptor was derived from a woman between 18 and 30 years old with type 1 diabetes. The specimen was naive CD4+ T cells from blood. The chain combines TRBV7-3 with TRBJ2-1; 13 bases agree with TRBD2. The CDR3 sequence is CASSPQGLAGAEQFF. CDR3 in DNA: TGTGCCAGCAGCCCCCAAGGACTAGCGGGAGCTGAGCAGTTCTTC.